What follows are 28 T cell receptor beta chains derived from one specimen sequenced in a study of blood T cell repertoires in COVID-19. Only in-frame clones appear in the TCRdb table, and some are missing; sequencing was by immunoSEQ multiplex PCR. The data contain about 37,000 clones, approximately 86% of them singletons. Sequencing used peripheral blood. The receptors come from a man aged 65-85 years with acute or convalescent COVID-19.

The V and J genes are TRBV24-1 and TRBJ2-3; 7 positions agree with TRBD2. The CDR3 sequence is 17 residues long. V was clipped by 5 bases and J by 2 bases; unmatched bases: 12. In germline, CDR1 is KGHDR, CDR2 SFDVKD. The CDR3 spells CATSGSVRGLDTDTQYF. CDR3 DNA sequence: TGTGCCACCAGTGGTTCCGTGCGGGGGTTGGACACAGATACGCAGTATTTT.

This chain links TRBV18 with TRBJ2-7, with 10 nucleotides matching TRBD2. V shed 0 bases and J 2 bases; nucleotides not matched to a gene: 1. This CDR3 has 15 amino acids. Per the germline V gene, CDR1 is KGHSH and CDR2 is LQKENI. The CDR3: CASSPPTSGTYEQYF. The CDR3 DNA reads as TGTGCCAGCTCACCACCCACTAGCGGGACCTACGAGCAGTACTTC. Full variable domain (remainder filled in from reference TRBV18 and TRBJ2-7): NAGVMQNPRHLVRRRGQEARLRCSPMKGHSHVYWYRQLPEEGLKFMVYLQKENIIDESGMPKERFSAEFPKEGPSILRIQQVVRGDSAAYFCASSPPTSGTYEQYFGPGTRLTVT.

V usage is TRBV18 and J usage is TRBJ1-4, with 9 positions matching TRBD1. Trimming cost V 2 bases and J 0 bases; bases outside gene matches: 4. The CDR3 has 17 amino acids. Germline V gene lookup returns CDR1 KGHSH and CDR2 LQKENI. CDR3 in amino acids: CASSPRTGAATNEKLFF. CDR3 coding DNA: TGTGCCAGCTCACCAAGGACAGGGGCGGCAACTAATGAAAAACTGTTTTTT.

The chain couples TRBV5-1 to TRBJ2-4, with D tentatively TRBD1 (5 bases). The CDR3 covers 12 residues. Trimming left V 3 bases short and J 8 bases short, with 9 bases between. Germline lookup yields CDR1 SGHRS and CDR2 YFSETQ. CDR3 sequence reads: CASSSQGYIQYF. The CDR3, as DNA: TGCGCCAGCAGCTCGCAGGGTTACATTCAGTACTTC.

This chain connects TRBV11-2 to TRBJ2-2, with 8 bases that match TRBD2. The trim removed 5 bases at V and 5 bases at J, leaving 1 base unmatched. This CDR3 is built from 13 residues. Germline values: CDR1 SGHAT, CDR2 FQNNGV. The CDR3 DNA reads TGTGCCAGCAGCCGGGGGGGGACCGGGGAGCTGTTTTTT. Its translation: CASSRGGTGELFF.

The chain joins TRBV29-1 to TRBJ1-1; the D gene is possibly TRBD1 (6 bases). Germline V lookup: CDR1 SQVTM, CDR2 ANQGSEA. V was clipped by 7 bases and J by 3 bases, with 15 bases between them. This CDR3 region has 13 residues. The CDR3 nucleotides are TGCAGCGGTACAGGGAATGGGGACACTGAAGCTTTCTTT. Residues: CSGTGNGDTEAFF.

V is TRBV5-1 and J is TRBJ2-2, with 12 bases aligning to TRBD1. The germline gives CDR1 SGHRS, CDR2 YFSETQ. The V segment lost 0 bases and the J segment 7 bases; nucleotides outside the gene matches: 4. This CDR3 comprises 16 residues. The CDR3 sequence: CASSLDGTGGIGELFF. CDR3 DNA: TGCGCCAGCAGCTTGGACGGGACAGGGGGCATCGGGGAGCTGTTTTTT.

The chain uses TRBV7-9 and TRBJ1-1; 7 bases are shared with TRBD1. The CDR3 has 14 amino acids. The V gene end was trimmed by 2 bases and the J gene end by 3 bases; junction bases not matched to a gene: 3. CDR1 is SEHNR, CDR2 FQNEAQ, per germline (reference sequence). The CDR3 region is CASSLSQGDTEAFF. CDR3 DNA sequence: TGTGCCAGCAGCTTAAGTCAGGGGGACACTGAAGCTTTCTTT.

This clone was recorded once. The rearrangement uses TRBV6-5 and TRBJ1-2; TRBD1 aligns across 12 bases. This CDR3 spans 15 amino acids. From germline, CDR1 is MNHEY and CDR2 SVGAGI. Unmatched junction bases numbered 7, after V lost 4 bases and J lost 7 bases. CDR3 protein: CASSSPGQGAGGYTF. CDR3 in DNA: TGTGCCAGCAGTTCCCCGGGACAGGGGGCAGGTGGCTACACCTTC.

This clone appeared once. The CDR3 region has the DNA TGTGCCAGCAGCCTCACAGGGGTCGGTGAAGCTTTCTTT. Amino acid sequence: CASSLTGVGEAFF. The J gene is TRBJ1-1, the V gene TRBV7-2; 7 bases line up with TRBD1. This CDR3 is 13 amino acids long. Germline CDR1 is SGHTA and CDR2 is FQGNSA. V shed 5 bases and J 7 bases; nucleotides not matched to a gene: 7. The complete variable domain, with remaining parts taken from reference TRBV7-2 and TRBJ1-1, reads GAGVSQSPSNKVTEKGKDVELRCDPISGHTALYWYRQSLGQGLEFLIYFQGNSAPDKSGLPSDRFSAERTGGSVSTLTIQRTQQEDSAVYLCASSLTGVGEAFFGQGTRLTVV.

This clone was found once. The chain links TRBV2 to TRBJ2-1, with TRBD1 matching over 8 bases. The CDR3 extends over 15 amino acids. Losses at the gene ends were 6 bases for V and 9 bases for J; bases not matched to a gene: 13. CDR1 is SNHLY, CDR2 FYNNEI, per germline. CDR3 sequence reads: CASRVDRVLAGEQFF. The CDR3 coding sequence is TGTGCCAGCAGAGTGGACAGGGTCCTAGCAGGTGAGCAGTTCTTC.

The chain is built from TRBV24-1 and TRBJ1-2, with a weak D call TRBD1 (5 bases). This CDR3 contains 18 residues. Germline V lookup: CDR1 KGHDR, CDR2 SFDVKD. The V and J ends lost 0 bases and 8 bases respectively, with 24 bases between them. The CDR3 DNA sequence: TGTGCCACCAGTGATTTGCATTTGGGGCCGGCCCCACTCAGGGGCTACACCTTC. It specifies CATSDLHLGPAPLRGYTF.

This clone was seen a single time. V is TRBV19 and J is TRBJ2-1; 8 bases fit TRBD2. The trim removed 5 bases at V and 5 bases at J, leaving 8 bases unmatched. The CDR3 sequence is 15 residues long. The germline CDR1 and CDR2 sequences are LNHDA and SQIVND (reference sequence). CDR3: CASSLTGGPNNEQFF. Written as DNA, the CDR3 is TGTGCCAGTAGTCTAACGGGGGGGCCGAACAATGAGCAGTTCTTC.

The chain combines TRBV20-1 with TRBJ2-7, with 7 bases aligning to TRBD1. Germline values: CDR1 DFQATT, CDR2 SNEGSKA (reference sequence). Trimming removed 3 bases from V and 6 bases from J; junction bases left unmatched: 5. This CDR3 spans 12 amino acids. As DNA, the CDR3 is TGCAGTGCTAGTTTTAACAGGGGCGAGCAGTACTTC. It is translated as CSASFNRGEQYF.

V is TRBV6-4 and J is TRBJ1-2; D not resolved. Germline-derived CDR1 and CDR2 are MRHNA and SNTAGT. The CDR3 sequence is 12 residues long. V lost 2 bases, J lost 10 bases, and 11 bases lay in between. CDR3 nucleotide sequence: TGTGCCAGCAGTGACCCCGGGAGACCCTACACCTTC. Its translation is CASSDPGRPYTF.

The CDR3 coding sequence is TGTGCCAGCAGCTTTATATCAGGGAATCAGCCCCAGCATTTT. This encodes CASSFISGNQPQHF. The chain is built from TRBV5-6 and TRBJ1-5, with a tentative D call TRBD1 (5 bases). The V and J ends lost 2 bases and 4 bases respectively, with 10 bases between them. There are 14 residues in the CDR3. Per germline, CDR1 SGHDT and CDR2 YYEEEE.

V gene TRBV7-3 combines with J gene TRBJ2-1, with 11 bases lining up with TRBD2. Per the germline V gene, CDR1 is SGHTA and CDR2 is FQGTGA. V lost 7 bases, J lost 12 bases, and 11 bases stayed unmatched. The CDR3 contains 14 residues. The CDR3, as DNA: TGTGCCAGCACCGTAGGACTAGCGGGCCAGCCGCAGTTCTTC. As protein: CASTVGLAGQPQFF.

DNA for the CDR3: TGTGCCAGCAGTCCTCGGACTAGCTTGGCTACAGATACGCAGTATTTT. Translated, it gives CASSPRTSLATDTQYF. This chain connects TRBV28 to TRBJ2-3; 8 bases fit TRBD2. The CDR3 sequence is 16 residues long. CDR1 is MDHEN and CDR2 is SYDVKM in the germline V gene. Unmatched junction bases numbered 10, after V lost 5 bases and J lost 3 bases.

The V gene is TRBV7-2, the J gene TRBJ2-7; TRBD1 matches at 8 bases. Germline V gene lookup returns CDR1 SGHTA and CDR2 FQGNSA. The V gene end was trimmed by 1 base and the J gene end by 6 bases; junction bases not matched to a gene: 14. This CDR3 spans 17 amino acids. As DNA, the CDR3 is TGTGCCAGCAGCTTAGTATTCAGACAGGGGATGGGTTCCGAGCAGTACTTC. This codes for CASSLVFRQGMGSEQYF.

The CDR3: CASSAQEQETQYF. DNA for the CDR3: TGTGCCAGCTCCGCGCAAGAACAAGAGACCCAGTACTTC. The chain is built from TRBV18 and TRBJ2-5; D uncertain. V dropped 6 bases and J dropped 2 bases, with 10 bases sitting between them. The germline V gene has CDR1 KGHSH and CDR2 LQKENI. CDR3 size: 13 residues.

V usage is TRBV3-1 (or the pseudogene TRBV3-2) and J usage is TRBJ1-6; D remains unclear. The CDR3 length is 14 residues. V shed 1 base and J shed 4 bases, with 5 bases lying between them. Germline V gives CDR1 LGHDT, CDR2 YNNKEL (reference sequence). The chain's CDR3 is CASSQGQYNSPLHF. DNA for the CDR3: TGTGCCAGCAGCCAAGGGCAGTATAATTCACCCCTCCACTTT.

The rearrangement joins TRBV14 to TRBJ1-5; no clear D gene. The length of the CDR3 is 13 residues. Between the trimmed V and J ends, which lost 3 bases and 5 bases, there was a span of 8 bases. Germline CDR1 and CDR2: SGHDN and FVKESK. CDR3 bases: TGTGCCAGCAGCCAGAACAGTTATCAGCCCCAGCATTTT. Its translation: CASSQNSYQPQHF.

The chain recombines TRBV5-1 with TRBJ1-2; D is possibly TRBD1 (6 bases). The germline V and J ends were trimmed by 0 bases and 3 bases, with 12 bases remaining between them. Germline V gene lookup returns CDR1 SGHRS and CDR2 YFSETQ. The CDR3 runs 15 residues. CDR3 bases: TGCGCCAGCAGCTTGGATGGGACAATCTACTATGGCTACACCTTC. Protein: CASSLDGTIYYGYTF.

This chain uses TRBV5-6 with TRBJ2-1, with D unresolved. CDR1 and CDR2 from the germline V gene are SGHDT and YYEEEE. This CDR3 spans 15 amino acids. Trimming removed 1 base from V and 7 bases from J, with 15 bases in between. The DNA of the CDR3 is TGTGCCAGCAGCTTGCTTCTGGAGTTAGCTAATGAGCAGTTCTTC. Its protein is CASSLLLELANEQFF.

V usage is TRBV5-1 and J usage is TRBJ2-7; perhaps TRBD2 as D (5 bases). Looked up from germline, CDR1 is SGHRS and CDR2 is YFSETQ. This CDR3 spans 15 amino acids. V was shortened by 5 bases and J by 5 bases, with 20 bases between the two germline ends. The CDR3 nucleotides read TGCGCCAGCAGTGTGTTGGACTCAGGCCTGAACGAGCAGTACTTC. Translating gives CASSVLDSGLNEQYF.

Here the CDR3 DNA reads TGCGCCAGCAGCTTGGGGCGGGACAGGGTAACTTATACGCAGTATTTT. Its translation is CASSLGRDRVTYTQYF. V usage is TRBV5-1 and J usage is TRBJ2-3; 9 positions match TRBD1. V shed 0 bases and J 7 bases; nucleotides not matched to a gene: 9. Germline V CDR1 and CDR2: SGHRS, YFSETQ. This CDR3 contains 16 residues.

This clone occurred once. The rearrangement uses TRBV5-1 and TRBJ2-2; D is perhaps TRBD2 (7 bases). With 0 bases removed from V and 6 bases from J, the gap between germline ends came to 12 bases. The CDR3 is 15 residues long. Looked up from germline, CDR1 is SGHRS and CDR2 is YFSETQ. DNA of the CDR3: TGCGCCAGCAGCTTGGACGCGGGGGCAGCCGGGGAGCTGTTTTTT. This encodes CASSLDAGAAGELFF. Combining the CDR3 with reference TRBV5-1 and TRBJ2-2 gives the whole variable domain KAGVTQTPRYLIKTRGQQVTLSCSPISGHRSVSWYQQTPGQGLQFLFEYFSETQRNKGNFPGRFSGRQFSNSRSEMNVSTLELGDSALYLCASSLDAGAAGELFFGEGSRLTVL.

The chain is built from TRBV29-1 and TRBJ1-1; 9 nucleotides agree with TRBD1. Germline V gene lookup returns CDR1 SQVTM and CDR2 ANQGSEA. The V segment lost 7 bases and the J segment 4 bases; nucleotides outside the gene matches: 4. The CDR3 sequence is 12 residues long. This CDR3 reads CSGDRAGTEAFF. In DNA form, the CDR3 reads TGCAGCGGGGACAGGGCAGGCACTGAAGCTTTCTTT. The full variable domain, its missing parts supplied by reference TRBV29-1 and TRBJ1-1, is SAVISQKPSRDICQRGTSLTIQCQVDSQVTMMFWYRQQPGQSLTLIATANQGSEATYESGFVIDKFPISRPNLTFSTLTVSNMSPEDSSIYLCSGDRAGTEAFFGQGTRLTVV.